Listed below are T cell receptor beta chains from one sample, sequenced in a study of blood T cell repertoires in COVID-19. The protocol was immunoSEQ multiplex PCR, while the TCRdb copy is restricted to in-frame clones and leaves out a portion. The profile shows approximately 490,000 clones, approximately 86% of them singletons. Sequencing input: PBMCs or T cells enriched from blood (not recorded which). These receptors all come from an older woman who had recovered from COVID-19. CDR3s include the opening cysteine and the closing phenylalanine or tryptophan. Each record gives: D gene, V gene, clone size, J gene, CDR3 length, CDR3 DNA, CDR3 protein. The D gene is left open where the match is weak. Size tells how often a clone was seen (once, few, many) or the class of an expanded clone, and some rows leave it out.

TRBD1	TRBV9	.	TRBJ1-2	14	TGTGCCAGCAGCTGGGGACAGGGTGACTATGGCTACACCTTC	CASSWGQGDYGYTF
.	TRBV6-5	.	TRBJ1-4	14	TGTGCCAGCAGCCGCCGGGACACTGATGAAAAACTGTTTTTT	CASSRRDTDEKLFF
TRBD1	TRBV6-5	.	TRBJ1-5	15	TGTGCCAGCAGTTACGACAGGGGGCGCGATCAGCCCCAGCATTTT	CASSYDRGRDQPQHF
TRBD1	TRBV5-1	once	TRBJ1-5	15	TGCGCCAGCAGCCCGGAGACAGGGGGCGGGCAGCCCCAGCATTTT	CASSPETGGGQPQHF
TRBD1	TRBV5-1	.	TRBJ1-2	13	TGCGCCAGCAGCCCTTGGACAGGGGATGGCTACACCTTC	CASSPWTGDGYTF
.	TRBV27	.	TRBJ1-2	15	TGTGCCAGCAGCCCGGATGGTTCGAAAGGCGGTGGCTACACCTTC	CASSPDGSKGGGYTF
.	TRBV10-3	.	TRBJ1-3	13	TGTGCCATCGGAGGTACTTTCGGAAACACCATATATTTT	CAIGGTFGNTIYF
.	TRBV25-1	few	TRBJ2-7	15	TGTGCCAGTACCCCCAGGGGTTCTAGCTCCTACGAGCAGTACTTC	CASTPRGSSSYEQYF
TRBD1	TRBV5-1	.	TRBJ2-3	16	TGCGCCAGCAGCTTGGCTGGGACAGCTAGCACAGATACGCAGTATTTT	CASSLAGTASTDTQYF
TRBD1	TRBV6-5	.	TRBJ1-6	14	TGTGCCAGCAGTTTAGGACAGGGCAATTCACCCCTCCACTTT	CASSLGQGNSPLHF
TRBD2	TRBV24-1	.	TRBJ2-1	16	TGTGCCACCAGTGATGATACTAGCGGGGGTATCGATGAGCAGTTCTTC	CATSDDTSGGIDEQFF
TRBD1	TRBV11-2	.	TRBJ1-1	15	TGTGCCAGCAGCAACCAAGGGACAGGGGGCACTGAAGCTTTCTTT	CASSNQGTGGTEAFF
TRBD2	TRBV5-1	.	TRBJ2-3	16	TGCGCCAGCGGCGGGACTAGCGACTTTTTCACAGATACGCAGTATTTT	CASGGTSDFFTDTQYF
TRBD2	TRBV19	.	TRBJ2-3	20	TGTGCCAGTAGTATAGGATGGACTAGCGGGGGGACGGTCGGCACAGATACGCAGTATTTT	CASSIGWTSGGTVGTDTQYF
.	TRBV5-1	.	TRBJ2-1	13	TGCGCCAGCAGCTTGGTGGTGGAGGGCAGGGAGTTCTTC	CASSLVVEGREFF
.	TRBV7-2	.	TRBJ1-2	14	TGTGCCAGCAAGGAAGGAAGGGGCGCGAGAGGCTACACCTTC	CASKEGRGARGYTF
TRBD2	TRBV5-1	.	TRBJ2-1	19	TGCGCCAGCAGCCATCCCGGGACTAGCGGGCGTAGCTCCTACAATGAGCAGTTCTTC	CASSHPGTSGRSSYNEQFF
TRBD1	TRBV11-2	once	TRBJ2-7	14	TGTGCCAGCAGCATGGACAGGGACTCCTACGAGCAGTACTTC	CASSMDRDSYEQYF
.	TRBV6-2/TRBV6-3	.	TRBJ2-1	12	TGTGCCAGCAGTTACTCTAACAATGAGCAGTTCTTC	CASSYSNNEQFF
TRBD1	TRBV5-5	.	TRBJ1-2	16	TGTGCCAGCAGCTTGGGAGGGACAGGGATCCTCTATGGCTACACCTTC	CASSLGGTGILYGYTF
TRBD1	TRBV5-4	few	TRBJ1-1	16	TGTGCCAGCAGCTCGGACAGGGGGCTGAGGAACACTGAAGCTTTCTTT	CASSSDRGLRNTEAFF
TRBD2	TRBV6-4	.	TRBJ2-1	15	TGTGCCAGCAGAGGGACTAGCGGGCAAAGTTATGAGCAGTTCTTC	CASRGTSGQSYEQFF
.	TRBV18	.	TRBJ1-4	14	TGTGCCAGCTCACCGGGACAAACTAATGAAAAACTGTTTTTT	CASSPGQTNEKLFF
.	TRBV4-1	.	TRBJ1-5	17	TGCGCCAGCAGCCCCAGGGGTGGTGAAAGGCGCAATCAGCCCCAGCATTTT	CASSPRGGERRNQPQHF
.	TRBV7-9	.	TRBJ2-4	17	TGTGCCAGCAGCTTTGGCACACAGGGATTAGCCAAAAACATTCAGTACTTC	CASSFGTQGLAKNIQYF
TRBD1	TRBV6-6	.	TRBJ1-4	16	TGTGCCAGCAGTTACCCAATGGGACAGGGCGGTGAAAAACTGTTTTTT	CASSYPMGQGGEKLFF
.	TRBV4-1	.	TRBJ1-3	16	TGCGCCAGCAGCCAAGATCACAGGGCCTCTGGAAACACCATATATTTT	CASSQDHRASGNTIYF
TRBD1	TRBV5-1	once	TRBJ2-2	15	TGCGCCAGCAGCGATAGGACAGGGAACACCGGGGAGCTGTTTTTT	CASSDRTGNTGELFF
TRBD1	TRBV10-3	.	TRBJ2-4	13	TGTGCCATCAGACCACAGGGGTCGGCCATTCAGTACTTC	CAIRPQGSAIQYF